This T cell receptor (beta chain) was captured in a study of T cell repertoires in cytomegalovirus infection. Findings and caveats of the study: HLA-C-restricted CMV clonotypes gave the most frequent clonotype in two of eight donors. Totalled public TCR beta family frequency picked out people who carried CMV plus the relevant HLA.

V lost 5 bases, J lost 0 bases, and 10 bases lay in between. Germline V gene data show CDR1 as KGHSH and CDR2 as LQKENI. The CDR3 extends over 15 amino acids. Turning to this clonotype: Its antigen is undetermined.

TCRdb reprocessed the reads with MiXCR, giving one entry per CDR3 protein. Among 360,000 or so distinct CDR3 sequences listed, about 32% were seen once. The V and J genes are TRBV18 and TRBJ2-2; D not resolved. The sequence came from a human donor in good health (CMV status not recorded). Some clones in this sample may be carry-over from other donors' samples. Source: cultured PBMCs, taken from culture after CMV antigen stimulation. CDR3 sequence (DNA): TGTGCCAGCTCAGTGACCGTGACGAACACCGGGGAGCTGTTTTTT. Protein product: CASSVTVTNTGELFF. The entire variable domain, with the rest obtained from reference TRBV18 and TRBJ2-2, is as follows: NAGVMQNPRHLVRRRGQEARLRCSPMKGHSHVYWYRQLPEEGLKFMVYLQKENIIDESGMPKERFSAEFPKEGPSILRIQQVVRGDSAAYFCASSVTVTNTGELFFGEGSRLTVL.